What follows are 22 T cell receptor beta chains derived from one specimen sequenced in a study of Graves' ophthalmopathy and Graves' hyperthyroidism (dated 2018 in TCRdb). TCRdb lists the instrument as Illumina HiSeq 2000. For repertoire sequencing, the TCR beta CDR3 regions were amplified from RNA transcripts. The first round of RT-PCR was done with HTBI primers and the Qiagen OneStep RT-PCR kit, and was followed by a second round of multiplex PCR, then size selection and purification. TCRdb reprocessed the public reads (quality trimming at Q25 with fastp, clone calling with MiXCR) and kept in-frame beta chains. Identical CDR3 protein sequences are pooled into one entry, listed with their most common genes and DNA. The sample profile shows over a million distinct CDR3 sequences; 35% to 45% of them were found once. Around 10% of the sample lies in the top ten. Sequenced material: peripheral blood or thyroid tissue (not recorded which). The receptors shown here come from an adult man with Graves' hyperthyroidism.

This clonotype was seen many times. At one end, the junction sequence differs from germline, possibly due to a read error. Here the CDR3 reads CSAEQGTEAFF. The DNA of the CDR3 is TGCAGCGCTGAACAGGGCACTGAAGCTTTCTTT. The chain joins TRBV29-1 to TRBJ1-1, with D perhaps TRBD1 (6 bases). CDR1 is SQVTM, CDR2 ANQGSEA, per germline. The length of the CDR3 is 11 residues.

CDR3 sequence reads: CASSEGAANYEQYF. The CDR3 DNA reads as TGTGCCAGCAGTGAGGGAGCCGCAAACTACGAGCAGTACTTC. The rearrangement uses TRBV2 and TRBJ2-7; tentatively, D is TRBD2 (5 bases). Germline V gene lookup returns CDR1 SNHLY and CDR2 FYNNEI. V lost 3 bases to trimming and J lost 3 bases, with 12 bases between them. The CDR3 is 14 amino acids.

This clonotype was seen a handful of times. The CDR3 region is CASSSAQGYQPQHF. The CDR3 bases are TGTGCCAGCAGTTCCGCACAGGGCTATCAGCCCCAGCATTTT. The chain is built from TRBV27 and TRBJ1-5, with D possibly being TRBD1 (6 bases). CDR1 and CDR2 from the germline V gene are MNHEY and SMNVEV (reference sequence). Trimming took 4 bases from V and 5 from J, leaving 12 bases between them. This CDR3 region has 14 residues.

This clonotype has only one observation. The CDR3 DNA is TGTGCCAGCAGCGGAGGGTGGCAAACAACTAATGAAAAACTGTTTTTT. It yields the protein CASSGGWQTTNEKLFF. The V call is TRBV9, the J call TRBJ1-4; the D is unclear. Deletions cut 3 bases from V and 0 bases from J, with 12 bases between. Germline V gives CDR1 SGDLS, CDR2 YYNGEE. This CDR3 has 16 residues.

The count of this clonotype is one. The chain carries TRBV7-6 and TRBJ2-7, with 13 nucleotides matching TRBD2. CDR1 SGHVS and CDR2 FNYEAQ come from the germline V gene. CDR3 length: 15 residues. V was pared by 3 bases and J by 5 bases, with 4 bases of the junction left unmatched. CDR3 DNA: TGTGCCAGCAGCTTTGGGACTAGCGGGACCCACGAGCAGTACTTC. This sequence encodes CASSFGTSGTHEQYF.

This clonotype was seen ten or more times. V gene TRBV2 combines with J gene TRBJ2-7; possibly TRBD1 for D (6 bases). The CDR3 consists of 14 residues. Looked up from germline, CDR1 is SNHLY and CDR2 is FYNNEI. Trimming cost V 4 bases and J 3 bases, with 13 bases left between them. The CDR3 sequence: CASSGGQKVYEQYF. For the CDR3, the DNA is TGTGCCAGCAGTGGCGGACAGAAAGTCTACGAGCAGTACTTC.

The chain links TRBV5-6 to TRBJ1-4, with D perhaps matching TRBD1 (5 bases). V was shortened by 4 bases and J by 5 bases, with 18 bases between the two germline ends. The CDR3 totals 16 residues. CDR1 is SGHDT and CDR2 is YYEEEE in the germline V gene. CDR3 nucleotides: TGTGCCAGCAGCCGCCCGGGAGAGGGGTTAAATGAAAAACTGTTTTTT. Encoded protein: CASSRPGEGLNEKLFF. The entire variable domain, with the rest obtained from reference TRBV5-6 and TRBJ1-4, is as follows: DAGVTQSPTHLIKTRGQQVTLRCSPKSGHDTVSWYQQALGQGPQFIFQYYEEEERQRGNFPDRFSGHQFPNYSSELNVNALLLGDSALYLCASSRPGEGLNEKLFFGSGTQLSVL.

This clonotype was found many times. At one of its ends the junction is not consistent with the germline gene, which may arise from a read error. This chain uses TRBV7-9 with TRBJ1-1, with 7 bases aligning to TRBD1. CDR3 size: 14 residues. In germline, CDR1 is SEHNR, CDR2 FQNEAQ (reference sequence). DNA of the CDR3: TGCGCCAGCAGCCAGATCCGAGACAGGGCTGAAGCTTTCTTT. It codes for CASSQIRDRAEAFF. Together with reference TRBV7-9 and TRBJ1-1, the CDR3 gives the full variable domain: DTGVSQNPRHKITKRGQNVTFRCDPISEHNRLYWYRQTLGQGPEFLTYFQNEAQLEKSRLLSDRFSAERPKGSFSTLEIQRTEQGDSAMYLCASSQIRDRAEAFFGQGTRLTVV.

The V and J genes are TRBV7-2 and TRBJ1-1; D unclear. The CDR3 length is 12 residues. V was clipped by 4 bases and J by 4 bases, with 7 bases between them. CDR1 is SGHTA, CDR2 FQGNSA, per germline. CDR3 coding DNA: TGTGCCAGCAGCTGGGCGGGCACTGAAGCTTTCTTT. Amino acid sequence: CASSWAGTEAFF.

This chain joins TRBV7-2 and TRBJ2-7; 9 bases are a match to TRBD1. V lost 4 bases, J lost 3 bases, and 10 bases stayed unmatched. The CDR3 totals 16 residues. CDR1 SGHTA and CDR2 FQGNSA come from the germline V gene. CDR3 coding DNA: TGTGCCAGCAGCTCTCTGGCCGGGACAGGGATCTACGAGCAGTACTTC. Its protein product is CASSSLAGTGIYEQYF.

The rearrangement joins TRBV5-1 to TRBJ2-3; D uncertain. The CDR3 covers 14 residues. V lost 7 bases and J lost 6, with 18 bases in between. Germline V gene data show CDR1 as SGHRS and CDR2 as YFSETQ. CDR3 nucleotide sequence: TGCGCCAGCCGCAAACTTGGTGCCACTGATACGCAGTATTTT. Its translation is CASRKLGATDTQYF. The whole variable domain, remainder taken from reference TRBV5-1 and TRBJ2-3, is KAGVTQTPRYLIKTRGQQVTLSCSPISGHRSVSWYQQTPGQGLQFLFEYFSETQRNKGNFPGRFSGRQFSNSRSEMNVSTLELGDSALYLCASRKLGATDTQYFGPGTRLTVL.

Note on this clonotype: One base away lies a much larger clone, so this may be a sequencing read error. This chain joins TRBV9 and TRBJ1-4; no reliable D call. This CDR3 has 13 amino acids. Germline CDR1 and CDR2: SGDLS and YYNGEE. The CDR3 bases are TGTGCCAGCAACGTAGCTATTGGAGAAAAACTGTTTTTT. It encodes CASNVAIGEKLFF. The variable domain in full, with the rest retrieved from reference TRBV9 and TRBJ1-4, is DSGVTQTPKHLITATGQRVTLRCSPRSGDLSVYWYQQSLDQGLQFLIQYYNGEERAKGNILERFSAQQFPDLHSELNLSSLELGDSALYFCASNVAIGEKLFFGSGTQLSVL.

At least ten counts were recorded for this clonotype. The chain links TRBV7-9 to TRBJ2-7, with a tentative D call TRBD2 (5 bases). V was trimmed by 4 bases and J by 0 bases, leaving 10 bases between them. CDR1 and CDR2 (germline): SEHNR, FQNEAQ (reference sequence). CDR3 length equals 14 residues. CDR3 residues: CASSSTADSYEQYF. The CDR3 region has the DNA TGTGCCAGCAGCTCCACAGCGGACTCCTACGAGCAGTACTTC. The whole variable domain, remainder taken from reference TRBV7-9 and TRBJ2-7, is DTGVSQNPRHKITKRGQNVTFRCDPISEHNRLYWYRQTLGQGPEFLTYFQNEAQLEKSRLLSDRFSAERPKGSFSTLEIQRTEQGDSAMYLCASSSTADSYEQYFGPGTRLTVT.

In the case of this clonotype: This could be a read error, since a much larger clone is one nucleotide away. This rearrangement joins TRBV20-1 to TRBJ2-7, with TRBD2 identical over 7 bases. Germline CDR1 and CDR2: DFQATT and SNEGSKA (reference sequence). The CDR3 has 14 residues. CDR3 residues: CSARDARGEGEHYF. CDR3 nucleotides: TGCAGTGCTAGAGATGCCCGAGGGGAGGGCGAGCATTACTTC.

There are many counts of this clonotype. The chain employs TRBV29-1 and TRBJ2-7, with D possibly TRBD2 on 5 matching bases. Germline values: CDR1 SQVTM, CDR2 ANQGSEA. CDR3 size: 12 residues. Trimming left V 4 bases short and J 4 bases short, with 11 bases between. The chain's CDR3 is CSVAGDSYEQYF. The CDR3 nucleotides are TGCAGCGTTGCCGGGGATTCTTACGAGCAGTACTTC.

Of note for this clonotype: The CDR3 does not close with the conserved phenylalanine or tryptophan, likely indicating a read error. It is unclear where the CDR3 begins or ends on the DNA, so no DNA is shown, and the CDR3 is as TCRdb lists it. The chain links TRBV10-3 to TRBJ1-1. The CDR3 is 10 amino acids in total, end residues counted. CDR1 ENHRY and CDR2 SYGVKD come from the germline V gene. CDR3 sequence reads: CAISEARRSS.

The V and J genes are TRBV20-1 and TRBJ1-2; 10 bases map to TRBD1. The CDR3 length is 14 residues. Germline CDR1 DFQATT, CDR2 SNEGSKA (reference sequence). V lost 0 bases to trimming and J lost 8 bases; unmatched junction nucleotides: 6. DNA for the CDR3: TGCAGTGCTAGAGACGGGACAGGGGCTGCGGGCTACACCTTC. The encoded protein is CSARDGTGAAGYTF.

This clonotype has at least ten counts. The CDR3 region has the DNA TGCAGCGTTGGGACAGGGACTGGAAACACCATATATTTT. Protein: CSVGTGTGNTIYF. The chain couples TRBV29-1 to TRBJ1-3; TRBD1 matches 8 bases. Germline CDR1 SQVTM, CDR2 ANQGSEA. This CDR3 is 13 amino acids long. The junction had 1 base not matched to a gene; V was cut back by 4 bases and J by 2 bases. Supplemented by reference TRBV29-1 and TRBJ1-3, the full variable domain reads SAVISQKPSRDICQRGTSLTIQCQVDSQVTMMFWYRQQPGQSLTLIATANQGSEATYESGFVIDKFPISRPNLTFSTLTVSNMSPEDSSIYLCSVGTGTGNTIYFGEGSWLTVV.

This clonotype was seen only once. The chain is built from TRBV9 and TRBJ1-1, with D possibly TRBD1 on 5 matching bases. V dropped 4 bases and J dropped 4 bases, with 14 bases sitting between them. Germline V lookup: CDR1 SGDLS, CDR2 YYNGEE. This CDR3 spans 14 amino acids. Written as DNA, the CDR3 is TGTGCCAGCAGCCCCGCTGGAGGGGTCACTGAAGCTTTCTTT. It encodes CASSPAGGVTEAFF.

The gene calls are TRBV12-3 or TRBV12-4 and TRBJ1-4; 9 bases are a match to TRBD1. V dropped 6 bases and J dropped 7; count of bases not matched to a gene: 6. The CDR3 is 14 residues long. The CDR3 sequence is CASSHRGLSEKLFF. DNA for the CDR3: TGTGCCAGCAGCCACAGGGGGCTTAGTGAAAAACTGTTTTTT.

This clonotype was counted between two and nine times. The chain joins TRBV9 to TRBJ1-4; TRBD1 agrees at 8 bases. This CDR3 is built from 16 residues. Germline assignment: CDR1 SGDLS and CDR2 YYNGEE. V shed 3 bases and J 3 bases; nucleotides not matched to a gene: 7. The CDR3 loop is CASSGKQGVANEKLFF. CDR3 DNA: TGTGCCAGCAGCGGAAAACAGGGGGTAGCTAATGAAAAACTGTTTTTT.

The rearrangement links TRBV6-5 to TRBJ2-5; 7 nucleotides align to TRBD2. With 6 bases clipped from V and 2 bases from J, the junction kept 3 bases outside the gene matches. Germline values: CDR1 MNHEY, CDR2 SVGAGI. This CDR3 region has 13 residues. The chain's CDR3 is CASSYSGQETQYF. The CDR3 DNA is TGTGCCAGCAGCTATAGCGGGCAAGAGACCCAGTACTTC.